A selection of T cell receptor beta chains follows, all from one sample in a study of shared clonotypes between healthy human individuals. The table came from immunoSEQ multiplex PCR; TCRdb's copy has only in-frame clones and leaves some out. Here the sample spans millions of clones, approximately 95% being singletons. Sequenced material: naive CD4+ T cells from PBMCs. The receptors originated from a man between 18 and 35 years old in good health. Some clones in this sample may be carry-over from other donors' samples. CDR3s include the opening cysteine and the closing phenylalanine or tryptophan. A D gene is named only where the DNA matches it firmly. Expanded clones are given a class, and other clones once, few, many or no size at all.

V gene	clone size	J gene	D gene	CDR3 DNA	CDR3 protein
TRBV7-2	-	TRBJ2-7	-	TGTGCCAGCAGCGGCCGGGACCTACACTACGAGCAGTACTTC	CASSGRDLHYEQYF
TRBV7-2	once	TRBJ2-6	TRBD1	TGTGCCAGCAGCTTTGACAGGGAGGGGGCCAACGTCCTGACTTTC	CASSFDREGANVLTF
TRBV29-1	-	TRBJ2-1	-	TGCAGCCCGTGGGGGACCCCGAGCTCCTACAATGAGCAGTTCTTC	CSPWGTPSSYNEQFF
TRBV15	once	TRBJ2-3	-	TGTGCCACCAGCAGGAGACCGGGCCAGCGGACAGATACGCAGTATTTT	CATSRRPGQRTDTQYF
TRBV18	-	TRBJ2-2	TRBD1	TGTGCCAGCTCACCCTGGGGACAGGGGGGCACCGGGGAGCTGTTTTTT	CASSPWGQGGTGELFF
TRBV11-2	-	TRBJ1-2	-	TGTGCCAGCAGCGCGGATACGGGACTCCCCGGCTACACCTTC	CASSADTGLPGYTF
TRBV7-3	-	TRBJ2-2	-	TGTGCCAGCAGCTTAAGACCGGGCGCCGGGGAGCTGTTTTTT	CASSLRPGAGELFF
TRBV30	-	TRBJ2-7	-	TGTGCCTGGAGTGTCAAAGGTGGGGTCTACGAGCAGTACTTC	CAWSVKGGVYEQYF
TRBV7-2	-	TRBJ2-1	TRBD1	TGTGCCAGCAGCTTAGACAGGGGCGCCTACAATGAGCAGTTCTTC	CASSLDRGAYNEQFF
TRBV20-1	-	TRBJ1-2	-	TGCAGTGCCCCGACCGGGGTGGGCTACACCTTC	CSAPTGVGYTF
TRBV28	-	TRBJ2-1	TRBD2	TGTGCCAGCAGTACCCCATCTAGCGGGAGCGGGCACAATGAGCAGTTCTTC	CASSTPSSGSGHNEQFF
TRBV11-1	-	TRBJ2-2	-	TGTGCCAGCAGCTCAATCGGGGAGCTGTTTTTT	CASSSIGELFF
TRBV9	-	TRBJ2-1	TRBD2	TGTGCCAGCAGCTCTCCTAGCGGCTACTCCTACAATGAGCAGTTCTTC	CASSSPSGYSYNEQFF
TRBV7-9	-	TRBJ1-1	TRBD1	TGTGCCAGCAGCATCGTGGGACAGCTGAACACTGAAGCTTTCTTT	CASSIVGQLNTEAFF
TRBV2	-	TRBJ2-2	-	TGTGCCAGCACCGAGGAAGCCACCGGGGAGCTGTTTTTT	CASTEEATGELFF
TRBV27	-	TRBJ1-2	TRBD1	TGTGCCAGCAGTTCCGTGTCAGGGACAGGGATTAACTATGGCTACACCTTC	CASSSVSGTGINYGYTF
TRBV28	-	TRBJ1-2	TRBD1	TGTGCCAGCAGTCGGGACAGGGGGAACTATGGCTACACCTTC	CASSRDRGNYGYTF
TRBV7-9	-	TRBJ1-2	-	TGTGCCAGCAGCTCCAATGCCGGGTATGGCTACACCTTC	CASSSNAGYGYTF
TRBV5-4	-	TRBJ2-7	-	TGTGCCAGCAGCTTGATGGTGATCAGCGGAGGCTCCTACGAGCAGTACTTC	CASSLMVISGGSYEQYF
TRBV5-1	-	TRBJ2-3	TRBD2	TGCGCCAGCAGCTTGATTGTGTTGGGAGGGAGCACAGATACGCAGTATTTT	CASSLIVLGGSTDTQYF
TRBV6-4	-	TRBJ2-3	-	TGTGCCAGCAAGAAGGACAGCACAGATACGCAGTATTTT	CASKKDSTDTQYF
TRBV14	-	TRBJ2-1	-	TGTGCCAGCAGCCAAGGGGCCGCGAGGTACAATGAGCAGTTCTTC	CASSQGAARYNEQFF